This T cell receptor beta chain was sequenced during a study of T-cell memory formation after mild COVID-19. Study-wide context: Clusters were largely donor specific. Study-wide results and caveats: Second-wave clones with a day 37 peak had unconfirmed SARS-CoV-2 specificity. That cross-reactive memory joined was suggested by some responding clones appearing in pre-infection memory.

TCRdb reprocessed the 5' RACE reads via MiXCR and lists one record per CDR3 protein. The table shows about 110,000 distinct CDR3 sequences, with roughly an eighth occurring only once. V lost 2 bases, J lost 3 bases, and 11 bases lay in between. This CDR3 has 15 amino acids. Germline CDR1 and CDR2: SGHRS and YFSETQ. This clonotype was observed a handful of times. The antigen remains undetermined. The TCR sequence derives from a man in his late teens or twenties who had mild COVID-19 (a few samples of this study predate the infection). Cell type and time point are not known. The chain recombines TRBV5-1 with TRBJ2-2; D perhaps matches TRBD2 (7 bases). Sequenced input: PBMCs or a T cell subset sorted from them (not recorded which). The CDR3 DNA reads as TGCGCCAGCAGCTTTCGGGGGGCAGACACCGGGGAGCTGTTTTTT. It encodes CASSFRGADTGELFF.